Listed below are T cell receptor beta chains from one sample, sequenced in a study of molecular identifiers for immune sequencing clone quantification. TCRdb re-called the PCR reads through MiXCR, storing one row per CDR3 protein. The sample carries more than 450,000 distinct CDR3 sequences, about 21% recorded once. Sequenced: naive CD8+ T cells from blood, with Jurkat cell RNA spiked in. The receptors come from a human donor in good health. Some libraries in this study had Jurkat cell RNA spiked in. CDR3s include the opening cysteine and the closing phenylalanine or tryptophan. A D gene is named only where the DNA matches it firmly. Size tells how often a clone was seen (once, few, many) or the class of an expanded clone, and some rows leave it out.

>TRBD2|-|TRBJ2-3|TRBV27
CASSFGLAATDTQYF
TGTGCCAGCAGTTTCGGACTAGCGGCCACAGATACGCAGTATTTT
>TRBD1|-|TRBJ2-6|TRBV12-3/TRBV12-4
CASTEGGRPTSGANVLTF
TGTGCCAGCACCGAAGGGGGCAGACCGACCTCTGGGGCCAACGTCCTGACTTTC
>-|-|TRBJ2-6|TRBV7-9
CASSSNTGSGANVLTF
TGTGCCAGCAGCTCCAACACAGGCTCTGGGGCCAACGTCCTGACTTTC
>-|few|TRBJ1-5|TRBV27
CASSQGSIEPQHF
TGTGCCAGCAGTCAGGGGTCAATCGAGCCCCAGCATTTT
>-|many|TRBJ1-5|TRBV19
CASNQGTRGRQPQHF
TGTGCCAGTAACCAAGGGACGAGGGGACGGCAGCCCCAGCATTTT
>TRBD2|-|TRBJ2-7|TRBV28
CASSFTSSGMYF
TGTGCCAGCAGTTTTACGTCTAGCGGTATGTACTTC
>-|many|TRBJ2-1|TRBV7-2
CASSLSFGASSYNEQFF
TGTGCCAGCAGCTTGTCCTTTGGGGCGAGCTCCTACAATGAGCAGTTCTTC
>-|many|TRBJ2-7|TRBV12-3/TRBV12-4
CASSLFGGGPYEQYF
TGTGCCAGCAGTTTATTCGGTGGCGGCCCCTACGAGCAGTACTTC
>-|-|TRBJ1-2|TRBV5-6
CASSLEDLTTGYGYTF
TGTGCCAGCAGCCTAGAGGACCTAACAACAGGCTATGGCTACACCTTC
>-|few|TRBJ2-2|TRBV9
CASSVVTGELFF
TGTGCCAGCAGCGTAGTCACCGGGGAGCTGTTTTTT